This record covers a single TCR beta chain. This sample stems from a study of blood T cell repertoires in COVID-19. Study overall: Material from acute and convalescent COVID-19 was sourced from the United States, Italy and Spain. From T cells, B-cell-depleted T cells, or PBMCs came the material, which was cDNA or gDNA.

This CDR3 contains 15 residues. Losses at the gene ends were 5 bases for V and 1 base for J; bases not matched to a gene: 5. Germline CDR1 and CDR2: SGHNT and YYREEE (reference sequence). In the authors' methods: How many nucleated cells were present was estimated from reference gene primer amplification. The data were produced by immunoSEQ multiplex PCR, yet TCRdb's version contains in-frame clones alone and is incomplete. V, J and clone size are those of that table, while D and trimming were read from the DNA. The sample lists around 42,000 clones; approximately 92% were seen once. The sample taken for sequencing was peripheral blood. This chain joins TRBV5-4 and TRBJ2-2; 7 bases are shared with TRBD1. The origin of this receptor is a man aged 25 to 40 with active or convalescent COVID-19. CDR3 coding DNA: TGTGCCAGCAGACACAGGGGCTTGAACACCGGGGAGCTGTTTTTT. Translation gives CASRHRGLNTGELFF.